These 15 T cell receptor beta chains were sequenced from one sample in a study of low-dose radiotherapy and immunotherapy resistance in tumors. The time point here: after trial treatment. Specified treatment: LDRT plus nivolumab, ipilimumab, low-dose cyclophosphamide and aspirin (RACIN trial). TRAV- and TRBV-specific primers were used for first-strand cDNA, which covered alpha and beta chains. It was with a constant-region primer and a V-primer adapter that TCRs were amplified over around 18 PCR cycles. MiXCR was run by TCRdb on the reads, yielding one entry per CDR3 protein. The sample yields tens of thousands of distinct CDR3 sequences, less than 30% seen once. Source: PBMCs, taken after low-dose radiotherapy plus immunotherapy. These receptors all stem from a male donor with prostate cancer.

This clonotype was seen a single time. This sequence joins TRBV4-3 and TRBJ2-5; 14 bases line up with TRBD2. The CDR3 consists of 19 residues. The V and J ends lost 3 bases and 0 bases, in that order; junction bases with no gene match: 9. Germline CDR1 LGHNA, CDR2 YSLEER. The CDR3 DNA reads as TGCGCCAGCAGCCATCCCGGACTAGCGGGAGGCCCGAACCAAGAGACCCAGTACTTC. As protein: CASSHPGLAGGPNQETQYF.

In the case of this clonotype: This likely reflects a read error, since a far larger clone is one base away. The rearrangement links TRBV29-1 to TRBJ2-5, with 9 bases matching TRBD2. The germline gives CDR1 SQVTM, CDR2 ANQGSEA. CDR3 size: 14 residues. Germline trimming cut 7 bases from V and 11 bases from J; bases unmatched to any gene: 17. The CDR3 loop reads CSALVTSGLTQQYF. CDR3 nucleotide sequence: TGCAGCGCCTTAGTTACTAGCGGGTTGACTCAGCAGTACTTC.

This clonotype appeared a few times. With only one base between it and a far larger clone, this is likely a read error. The V and J genes are TRBV5-5 and TRBJ2-7, with TRBD2 matching over 9 bases. CDR1 is SGHKS and CDR2 is YYEKEE in the germline V gene (reference sequence). This CDR3 is built from 15 residues. The ends lost 0 bases at V and 7 bases at J; junction bases unmatched: 8. The CDR3 nucleotides read TGTGCCAGCAGCTTGGAACTAGCGGGTAGGAATGAGCAGTACTTC. Amino acid sequence: CASSLELAGRNEQYF.

This clonotype was detected many times. The chain combines TRBV7-6 with TRBJ1-3; the match to TRBD1 covers 12 bases. CDR1 and CDR2 from the germline V gene are SGHVS and FNYEAQ. This CDR3 contains 20 residues. The ends lost 1 base at V and 0 bases at J; junction bases unmatched: 10. CDR3 in amino acids: CASSLGPGQGAFLSGNTIYF. The CDR3, as DNA: TGTGCCAGCAGCTTAGGTCCGGGACAGGGGGCCTTTCTCTCTGGAAACACCATATATTTT.

The chain couples TRBV6-6 to TRBJ2-5; maybe TRBD1 (6 bases). V lost 0 bases to trimming and J lost 5 bases, with 19 bases between them. Germline CDR1 and CDR2: MNHNY and SVGAGI (reference sequence). This CDR3 contains 17 residues. The DNA for the CDR3 is TGTGCCAGCAGTTACTCGATGGACAGCGCCTGGAGGGAGACCCAGTACTTC. Translated, it gives CASSYSMDSAWRETQYF.

This clonotype was recorded at least ten times. The chain has TRBV20-1 and TRBJ1-1; 7 bases match TRBD1. CDR3 length equals 13 residues. Germline trimming cut 5 bases from V and 1 base from J; bases unmatched to any gene: 4. From germline, CDR1 is DFQATT and CDR2 SNEGSKA (reference sequence). The CDR3 nucleotides are TGCAGTGCTCAGAGACAGGGGAACACTGAAGCTTTCTTT. Amino acids: CSAQRQGNTEAFF.

The table lists this clonotype with many counts. In DNA form, the CDR3 reads TGTGCCAGCAGTTCCAAAACCGGGACAGGGGTCAACGAGCAGTACTTC. Translated, it gives CASSSKTGTGVNEQYF. The chain uses TRBV27 and TRBJ2-7, with TRBD1 identical over 10 bases. The germline CDR1 and CDR2 sequences are MNHEY and SMNVEV (reference sequence). With V trimmed by 4 bases and J by 5 bases, 11 bases remained unmatched. The CDR3 loop spans 16 amino acids.

This clonotype was counted many times. The rearrangement links TRBV5-1 to TRBJ2-1, with TRBD1 matching over 8 bases. Trimming cost V 0 bases and J 0 bases; bases outside gene matches: 11. There are 19 residues in the CDR3. From germline, CDR1 is SGHRS and CDR2 YFSETQ. This CDR3 is CASSLVGWDRISSYNEQFF. The CDR3 DNA follows: TGCGCCAGCAGCTTGGTAGGGTGGGACAGGATAAGCTCCTACAATGAGCAGTTCTTC.

V and J are TRBV9 and TRBJ2-7; a possible D gene is TRBD1 (6 bases). Trimming shortened V by 4 bases and J by 6 bases, and 14 bases separated the two germline ends. Germline V lookup: CDR1 SGDLS, CDR2 YYNGEE. The CDR3 loop spans 13 amino acids. The CDR3 sequence: CASSPASRGEQYF. The CDR3 nucleotides read TGTGCCAGCAGCCCCGCCTCCAGGGGCGAGCAGTACTTC.

This clonotype came up many times. The V and J genes are TRBV3-1 and TRBJ2-7, with a weak D call TRBD2 (6 bases). This CDR3 spans 13 amino acids. Looked up from germline, CDR1 is LGHDT and CDR2 is YNNKEL (reference sequence). V lost 1 base and J lost 6, with 10 bases in between. CDR3 sequence: CASSQGGTLEQYF. The CDR3 bases are TGTGCCAGCAGCCAAGGTGGGACTCTCGAGCAGTACTTC.

This clonotype was counted many times. The gene calls are TRBV2 and TRBJ2-1; D may correspond to TRBD1 or TRBD2 (5 bases each). CDR1 and CDR2 from the germline V gene are SNHLY and FYNNEI. Trimming cost V 7 bases and J 6 bases, with 22 bases left between them. The length of the CDR3 is 16 residues. CDR3 region: CASKFMSGSQGNEQFF. The DNA of the CDR3 is TGTGCCAGCAAATTTATGTCAGGGAGTCAGGGCAATGAGCAGTTCTTC.

Concerning this clonotype itself: A junction end diverges from the germline sequence, so it may reflect a read error. CDR3 sequence: CAVKVGELFF. The DNA for the CDR3 is TGTGCTGTTAAGGTCGGGGAGCTGTTTTTT. The chain uses TRBV20-1 and TRBJ2-2; D not certain. Germline V gene lookup returns CDR1 DFQATT and CDR2 SNEGSKA (reference sequence). The CDR3 covers 10 residues.

To note about this clonotype: A read error is likely here: a far larger clone is one base away. The gene calls are TRBV28 and TRBJ2-2, with D possibly TRBD2 on 5 matching bases. The CDR3 is 12 amino acids. The germline V gene encodes CDR1 MDHEN and CDR2 SYDVKM. CDR3 sequence: CASTDNTGELLF. CDR3 nucleotides: TGTGCCAGCACCGACAACACCGGGGAGCTGTTATTT.

This clonotype has at least ten counts. The chain uses TRBV15 and TRBJ2-1, with a possible D match to TRBD2 (6 bases). Germline V gives CDR1 LNHNV, CDR2 YYDKDF (reference sequence). V lost 8 bases and J 4 bases, leaving 9 bases between the germline ends. The CDR3 runs to 12 residues. Written as DNA, the CDR3 is TGTGCCACCGCCCGGGGGTACAATGAGCAGTTCTTC. Amino acids: CATARGYNEQFF.

This clonotype was counted only a few times. The chain links TRBV19 to TRBJ2-1; either TRBD1 or TRBD2 may fit D (7 bases each). This CDR3 is built from 14 residues. From germline, CDR1 is LNHDA and CDR2 SQIVND (reference sequence). Deletions cut 1 base from V and 7 bases from J, with 11 bases between. As DNA, the CDR3 is TGTGCCAGTAGTATAGCGCAGGGGGGGAATGAGCAGTTCTTC. Translating it yields CASSIAQGGNEQFF.